This record concerns one T cell receptor beta chain sequence. TCRdb's table, derived via immunoSEQ multiplex PCR, lists solely in-frame clones and lacks some. The sample carries roughly 200,000 clones, about 83% recorded once. The data are from a study of blood T cell repertoires in COVID-19. Study-wide background: The origin of the acute and convalescent COVID-19 samples was the United States, Italy and Spain.

V lost 4 bases, J lost 1 base, and 15 bases stayed unmatched. Germline CDR1 and CDR2: SGHNT and YYREEE (reference sequence). CDR3 length: 19 residues. V and J are TRBV5-4 and TRBJ2-1; 9 nucleotides agree with TRBD2. Source material: peripheral blood. The clonotype was recovered from a woman younger than 30 who had recovered from COVID-19. CDR3 region: CASSKRVSGRPSSYNEQFF. The CDR3 DNA reads as TGTGCCAGCAGCAAACGAGTTAGCGGGAGACCTTCTTCCTACAATGAGCAGTTCTTC. Full variable domain (rest looked up from reference TRBV5-4 and TRBJ2-1): ETGVTQSPTHLIKTRGQQVTLRCSSQSGHNTVSWYQQALGQGPQFIFQYYREEENGRGNFPPRFSGLQFPNYSSELNVNALELDDSALYLCASSKRVSGRPSSYNEQFFGPGTRLTVL.